A selection of T cell receptor beta chains follows, all from one sample in a study of high-grade serous ovarian cancer treatment subgroups. Assay used: immunoSEQ multiplex PCR; TCRdb lists only in-frame clones, some missing. The repertoire holds about 36,000 clones, with over 60% as singletons. Sequenced: tumor tissue. The source is a human donor with high-grade serous ovarian cancer. The CDR3 runs from the conserved cysteine through the conserved F or W. Fields, in order: D gene, V gene, clone size, J gene, CDR3 DNA, CDR3 protein. A D gene is named only where the DNA matches it firmly. Rows may omit the clone size; those that give it use once, few, many or a size class.

D: TRBD1
V: TRBV9
size: -
J: TRBJ1-1
DNA: TGTGCCAGCAGCTTTTCTAGGGACAGGTCACGTACTGAAGCTTTCTTT
CDR3: CASSFSRDRSRTEAFF

D: -
V: TRBV27
size: -
J: TRBJ2-7
DNA: TGTGCCAGCAGTCCGGGTTCGGGTCTGGGCCCCCACGAGCAGTACTTC
CDR3: CASSPGSGLGPHEQYF

D: -
V: TRBV7-8
size: -
J: TRBJ2-5
DNA: TGTGCCAGCAGCAAGGAGGCAGCCCGTCAGACCCAGTACTTC
CDR3: CASSKEAARQTQYF

D: -
V: TRBV5-1
size: once
J: TRBJ2-7
DNA: TGCGCCAGCAGCTTGGCGGGAGTGGGCTCCTACGAGCAGTACTTC
CDR3: CASSLAGVGSYEQYF

D: -
V: TRBV5-1
size: -
J: TRBJ2-3
DNA: TGCGCCAGCAGCTTGGCCTCGACAGATACGCAGTATTTT
CDR3: CASSLASTDTQYF

D: TRBD1
V: TRBV6-5
size: few
J: TRBJ1-2
DNA: TGTGCCAGCAGTCGACAGGGAGCTAACTATGGCTACACCTTC
CDR3: CASSRQGANYGYTF

D: TRBD1
V: TRBV13
size: -
J: TRBJ2-2
DNA: TGTGCCAGCAGCACTACTGACAGGGGGCGAACCGGGGAGCTGTTTTTT
CDR3: CASSTTDRGRTGELFF

D: -
V: TRBV2
size: few
J: TRBJ2-7
DNA: TGTGCCAGCAGTGCGGACGGGACTCGGCACGAGCAGTACTTC
CDR3: CASSADGTRHEQYF

D: TRBD1
V: TRBV10-3
size: few
J: TRBJ1-5
DNA: TGTGCCATCAGTGAGTTTGGGACAGGGAATAATCAGCCCCAGCATTTT
CDR3: CAISEFGTGNNQPQHF

D: -
V: TRBV28
size: once
J: TRBJ2-7
DNA: TGTGCCAGCAGGCCCCCTGGGTTCCAGCAGTACTTC
CDR3: CASRPPGFQQYF

D: -
V: TRBV28
size: -
J: TRBJ2-7
DNA: TGTGCCAGCAGTTTAGTCTGGCAGGGCCTCCTCTACGAGCAGTACTTC
CDR3: CASSLVWQGLLYEQYF